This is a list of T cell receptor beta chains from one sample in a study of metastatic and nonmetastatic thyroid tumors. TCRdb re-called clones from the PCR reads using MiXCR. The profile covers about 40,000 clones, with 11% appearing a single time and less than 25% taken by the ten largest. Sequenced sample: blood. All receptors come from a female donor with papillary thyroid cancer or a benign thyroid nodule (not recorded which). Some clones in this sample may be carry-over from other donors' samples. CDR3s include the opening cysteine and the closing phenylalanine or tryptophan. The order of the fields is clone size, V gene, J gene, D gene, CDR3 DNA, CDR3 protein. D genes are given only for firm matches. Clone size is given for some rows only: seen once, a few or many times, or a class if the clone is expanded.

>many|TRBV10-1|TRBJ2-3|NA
TGCGCCAGCAGTGGAGCCGGACAAGGGGGCACAGATACGCAGTATTTT
CASSGAGQGGTDTQYF
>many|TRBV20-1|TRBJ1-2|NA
TGCAGTGCTAGAGGGGGGGGTACGTATGGCTACACCTTC
CSARGGGTYGYTF
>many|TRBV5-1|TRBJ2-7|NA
TGCGCCAGCAGCTTGACAGGAGGAGTGGACGAGCAGTACTTC
CASSLTGGVDEQYF
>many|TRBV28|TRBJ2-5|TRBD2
TGTGCCAGCAGTTGGACTAGCGGATTCCAAGAGACCCAGTACTTC
CASSWTSGFQETQYF
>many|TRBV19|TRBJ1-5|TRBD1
TGTGCCAGTAGTTGGACAGGGGGTGGCAATCAGCCCCAGCATTTT
CASSWTGGGNQPQHF
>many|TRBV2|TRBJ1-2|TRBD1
TGTGCCAGCAGAGCCGGACAGGAGAACTATGGCTACACCTTC
CASRAGQENYGYTF
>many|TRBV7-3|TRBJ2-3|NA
TGTGCCAGCAGCTTAACAATGGCTGGCACAGATACGCAGTATTTT
CASSLTMAGTDTQYF
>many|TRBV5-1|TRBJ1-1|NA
TGCGCCAGCAGCCCCGGGGACATGAACACTGAAGCTTTCTTT
CASSPGDMNTEAFF
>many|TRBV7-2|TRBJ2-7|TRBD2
TGTGCCAGCAGCCAGAGGGGGACTAGCGGGGACTACGAGCAGTACTTC
CASSQRGTSGDYEQYF
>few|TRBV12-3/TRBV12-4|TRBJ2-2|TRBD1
TGTGCCAGCAGAGGGACAGGGAGGACCGGTGAGTTGTTTTTT
CASRGTGRTGELFF
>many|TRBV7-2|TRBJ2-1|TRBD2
TGTGCCAGCAGTTCGGGACTAGCGGAGAACAATGAGCAGTTCTTC
CASSSGLAENNEQFF
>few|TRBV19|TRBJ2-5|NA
TGTGCCAGTAGACAGAGTGGGGAGACCCAGTACTTC
CASRQSGETQYF
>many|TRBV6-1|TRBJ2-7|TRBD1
TGTGCCAGCAGTGGGACAGGGTCCGAGCAGTACTTC
CASSGTGSEQYF
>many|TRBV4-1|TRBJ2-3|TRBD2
TGCGCCAGCAGCCAAGAGGGTAGCGGGAGGGCCACAGATACGCAGTATTTT
CASSQEGSGRATDTQYF
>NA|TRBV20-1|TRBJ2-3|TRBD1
TGCAGTGCTGAGGGACAGGGGGCAACAGATACGCAGTATTTT
CSAEGQGATDTQYF
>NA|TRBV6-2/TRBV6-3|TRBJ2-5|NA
TGTGCCAGCGACAAGGGGGAGACCGAGTACTTC
CASDKGETEYF
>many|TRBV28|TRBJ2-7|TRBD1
TGTGCCAGCAACGCCGGGACAGCTACCTACGAGCAGTACTTC
CASNAGTATYEQYF
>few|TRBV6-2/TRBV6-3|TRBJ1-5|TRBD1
TGTGCCAGCAAAACAGGGGGTGGCGGTAAGCCCCAGCATTTT
CASKTGGGGKPQHF
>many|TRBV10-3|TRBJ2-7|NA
TGTGCCACGGGGGCTCTAGCGGATTCCTACGAGCAGTACTTC
CATGALADSYEQYF
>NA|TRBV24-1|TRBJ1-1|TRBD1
TGTGCCACCAGTGATTATCAGGGGGGATCAACTGAAGCTTTCTTT
CATSDYQGGSTEAFF
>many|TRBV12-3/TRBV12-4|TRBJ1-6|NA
TGTGCCAGCAGTTTAAATGGGCTCAATTTACGCTCCTATAATTCACCCCTCCACTTT
CASSLNGLNLRSYNSPLHF
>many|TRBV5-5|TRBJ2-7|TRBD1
TGTGCCAGCAGCATCCGGACAGGGGGGTTTGTAAACGAGCAGTACTTC
CASSIRTGGFVNEQYF
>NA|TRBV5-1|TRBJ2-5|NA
TGCGCCAGCAGCGGATGGGTACCGGGGGAGGCCCAGTACTTC
CASSGWVPGEAQYF
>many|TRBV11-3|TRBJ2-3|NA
TGTGCCAGCAGCTTGGGGACACTGCGCACAGATACGCAGTATTTT
CASSLGTLRTDTQYF
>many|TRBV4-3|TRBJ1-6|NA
TGCGCCAGCAGCAAGGGGGGGGGCGTTTCACCCCTCCACTTT
CASSKGGGVSPLHF
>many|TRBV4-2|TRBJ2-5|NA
TGTGCCAGCAGCCCTATTGGGAGACAAGAGACCCAGTACTTC
CASSPIGRQETQYF
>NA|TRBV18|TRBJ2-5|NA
TGTGCCAGCTCACCACGGCAGGCAGGGGTGCAAGAGACCCAGTGCTTC
CASSPRQAGVQETQCF
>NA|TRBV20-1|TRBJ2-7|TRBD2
TGCAGTGCTCTACTTAGCGGGAGGACCCTAGGCGAGCAGTACTTC
CSALLSGRTLGEQYF
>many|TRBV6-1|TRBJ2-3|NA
TGTGCCAGCAGCGCGGGACTCCTCGGGACAGATACGCAGTATTTT
CASSAGLLGTDTQYF
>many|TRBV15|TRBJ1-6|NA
TGTGCCACCAGCAGAGAGAACTCAGGTTCACCCCTCCACTTT
CATSRENSGSPLHF
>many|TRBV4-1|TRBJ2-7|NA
TGCGCCAGCAGCCCCCGGCCGGCCCCCACCTACGAGCAGTACTTC
CASSPRPAPTYEQYF
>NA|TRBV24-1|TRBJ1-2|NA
TGTGCCACCATCGACACCCGACTTCACCCCGGGGGTGGCTATGGCTACACCTTC
CATIDTRLHPGGGYGYTF
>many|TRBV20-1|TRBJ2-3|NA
TGCAGTGCTAGGTTGGATACGCAGTATTTT
CSARLDTQYF
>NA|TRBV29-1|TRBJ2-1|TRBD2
TGCAGCGTTGAGAGTAATGAGCGGGGGGAACTTGATGAGCAGTTCTTC
CSVESNERGELDEQFF
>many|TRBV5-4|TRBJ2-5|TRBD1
TGTGCCAGCAGCAGGACGGGACAGGTCCAAGAGACCCAGTACTTC
CASSRTGQVQETQYF
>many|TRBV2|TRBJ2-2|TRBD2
TGTGCCAGCAGGCCGACTAGCGGGAGAATTCCCGGGGAGCTGTTTTTT
CASRPTSGRIPGELFF
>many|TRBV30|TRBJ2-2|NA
TGTGCCTGGGCTTGGGGGAACACCGGGGAGCTGTTTTTT
CAWAWGNTGELFF
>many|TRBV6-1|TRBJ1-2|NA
TGTGCCAGCAGAGGTCAGAGACAAGGCTACACCTTC
CASRGQRQGYTF
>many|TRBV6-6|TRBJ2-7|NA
TGTGCCAGCAGTTACGACTGGAGGCGGGATACTTCCTACGAGCAGTACTTC
CASSYDWRRDTSYEQYF
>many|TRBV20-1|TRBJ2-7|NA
TGCAGTGCTAGAGTGGGTAGGGGCTCCTACGAGCAGTACTTC
CSARVGRGSYEQYF
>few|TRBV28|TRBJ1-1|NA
TGTTCCAGCAGTTTTCATGTCACCGGTGGGACTGAAGCTTTCTTT
CSSSFHVTGGTEAFF
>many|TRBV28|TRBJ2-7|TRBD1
TGTGCCAGCAGTCGACAGGGCCGAAGGGGCGAGCAGTACTTC
CASSRQGRRGEQYF
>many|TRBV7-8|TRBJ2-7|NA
TGTGCCAGCAGCTTTTACAGGGTGTTCCGCTACGAGCAGTACTTC
CASSFYRVFRYEQYF
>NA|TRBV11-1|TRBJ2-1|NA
TGTGCCAGCAGCCTAGAGCTTGTGCCCATCCCCAATGAGCAGTTCTTC
CASSLELVPIPNEQFF
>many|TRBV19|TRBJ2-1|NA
TGTGCCAGTAGCGAGGGGCCGAGCTCCTACAATGAGCAGTTCTTC
CASSEGPSSYNEQFF
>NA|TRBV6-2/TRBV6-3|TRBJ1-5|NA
TGTGCCAGCAGTTACTCCTCCTTTCGGGGAAGCAATCAGCCCCAGCATTTT
CASSYSSFRGSNQPQHF
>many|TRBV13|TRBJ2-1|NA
TGTGCCAGCAGTGCCCTTGGGTTCAATGAGCAGTTCTTC
CASSALGFNEQFF
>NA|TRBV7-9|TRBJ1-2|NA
TGTGCCAGCAGCTTTGCCAGGGGAGGGGATGGCTACACCTTC
CASSFARGGDGYTF
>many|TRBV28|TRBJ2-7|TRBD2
TGTGCCAGCAGACCCGGGACTAGCGGACACTACGAGCAGTACTTC
CASRPGTSGHYEQYF
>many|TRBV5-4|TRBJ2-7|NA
TGTGCCAGCAGCTTGGATTATGTTTCGACAACAAGGAGTGGCTACGAGCAGTACTTC
CASSLDYVSTTRSGYEQYF
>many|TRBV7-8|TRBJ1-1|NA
TGTGCCAGCAGCTTAATCGGTGATGTGACTGAAGCTTTCTTT
CASSLIGDVTEAFF
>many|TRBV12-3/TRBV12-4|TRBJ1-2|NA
TGTGCCAGCAGCCCCCATCGACCAGACTATGGCTACACCTTC
CASSPHRPDYGYTF
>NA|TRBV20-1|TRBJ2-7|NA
TGCAGTGCTAGGGGCAACTCCCACGAGCAGTACTTC
CSARGNSHEQYF
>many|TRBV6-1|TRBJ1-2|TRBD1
TGTGCCAGCATCAGGACAGGGTCTTCCTATGGCTACACCTTC
CASIRTGSSYGYTF
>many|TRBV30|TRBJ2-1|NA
TGTGCCTGGAGTGTCGACAGATACAATGAGCAGTTCTTC
CAWSVDRYNEQFF
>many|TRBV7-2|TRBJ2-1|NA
TGTGCCAGCGGGGCACGCTACTACAATGAGCAGTTCTTC
CASGARYYNEQFF
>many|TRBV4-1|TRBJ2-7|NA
TGCGCCAGCAGCCAGGTAGCTAGCGAGTACGAGCAGTACTTC
CASSQVASEYEQYF
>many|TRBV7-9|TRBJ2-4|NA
TGTGCCAGCAGCTTAGGAGCAGGGACCGCCAAAAACATTCAGTACTTC
CASSLGAGTAKNIQYF
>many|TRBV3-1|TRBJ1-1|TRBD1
TGTGCCAGCAGCCACACAGGGGGTAACACTGAAGCTTTCTTT
CASSHTGGNTEAFF
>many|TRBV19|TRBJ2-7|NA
TGTGCCAGTACCTTGATCACAGAGGACTACGAGCAGTACTTC
CASTLITEDYEQYF